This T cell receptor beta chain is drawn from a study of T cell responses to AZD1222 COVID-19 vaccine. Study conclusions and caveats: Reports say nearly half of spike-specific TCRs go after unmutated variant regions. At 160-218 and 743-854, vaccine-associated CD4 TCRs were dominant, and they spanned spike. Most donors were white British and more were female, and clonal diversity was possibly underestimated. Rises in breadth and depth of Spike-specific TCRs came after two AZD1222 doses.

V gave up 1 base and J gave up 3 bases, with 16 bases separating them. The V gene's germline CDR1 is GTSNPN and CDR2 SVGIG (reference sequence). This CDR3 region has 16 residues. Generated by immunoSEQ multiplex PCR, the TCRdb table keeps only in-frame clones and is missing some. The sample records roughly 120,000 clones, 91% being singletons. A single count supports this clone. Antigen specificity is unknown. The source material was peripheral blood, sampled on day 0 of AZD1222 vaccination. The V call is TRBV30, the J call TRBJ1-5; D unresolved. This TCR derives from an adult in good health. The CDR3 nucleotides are TGTGCCTGGAGTGGGCCCGGAGGAGGGATCAATCAGCCCCAGCATTTT. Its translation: CAWSGPGGGINQPQHF.